Shown below are 24 T cell receptor beta chains from a single sample sequenced in a study of STAT5B mutations in CD4+ large granular lymphocyte leukemia. The protocol was immunoSEQ multiplex PCR, while the TCRdb copy is restricted to in-frame clones and leaves out a portion. Of roughly 36,000 clones listed, about nine tenths are singletons. Input material: CD4+ T cells from blood buffy coats. The receptors were gathered from a human donor in good health.

The chain links TRBV7-2 to TRBJ1-1; 10 bases are a match to TRBD1. The V gene end was trimmed by 5 bases and the J gene end by 10 bases; junction bases not matched to a gene: 19. The CDR3 spans 17 residues. Germline V CDR1 and CDR2: SGHTA, FQGNSA. The CDR3 sequence: CASSLSSGTGVKKGAFF. The CDR3 coding sequence is TGTGCCAGCAGCCTCTCCTCCGGGACAGGGGTTAAAAAGGGAGCTTTCTTT.

V is TRBV18 and J is TRBJ2-7; 9 bases align to TRBD1. This CDR3 region has 16 residues. CDR1 is KGHSH, CDR2 LQKENI, per germline. V shed 6 bases and J 0 bases; nucleotides not matched to a gene: 9. Here the CDR3 DNA reads TGTGCCAGCTCCTCAACACCGGGACAGGGCTCCTACGAGCAGTACTTC. Translated: CASSSTPGQGSYEQYF.

J is TRBJ2-7 and V is TRBV11-2, with D unclear. V dropped 1 base and J dropped 0 bases, with 7 bases sitting between them. CDR3 size: 14 residues. Germline V gene sequence: CDR1 SGHAT, CDR2 FQNNGV. As DNA, the CDR3 is TGTGCCAGCAGCTTAGGCCAGCTCTCCTACGAGCAGTACTTC. Amino acids: CASSLGQLSYEQYF.

V is TRBV5-1 and J is TRBJ2-7; no reliable D call. The CDR3 spans 14 residues. V was clipped by 4 bases and J by 0 bases, with 11 bases between them. Germline lookup yields CDR1 SGHRS and CDR2 YFSETQ. DNA of the CDR3: TGCGCCAGCAGCCCGGGCGTGGGCTCCTACGAGCAGTACTTC. Translated, it gives CASSPGVGSYEQYF.

This rearrangement joins TRBV18 to TRBJ2-5, with D unclear. Trimming shortened V by 4 bases and J by 5 bases, and 5 bases separated the two germline ends. This CDR3 has 11 residues. The germline V gene has CDR1 KGHSH and CDR2 LQKENI. As DNA, the CDR3 is TGTGCCAGCTCACTATCCGAGACCCAGTACTTC. This gives the protein CASSLSETQYF.

V usage is TRBV5-6 and J usage is TRBJ1-4; weak D call: TRBD1 (5 bases). Germline CDR1 SGHDT, CDR2 YYEEEE. This CDR3 is built from 19 residues. V was cut by 5 bases and J by 0 bases, with 23 bases left in between. The CDR3 DNA reads TGTGCCAGCAGTCGCGTTAGGGGAAATCCCTATGCAACTAATGAAAAACTGTTTTTT. Translation: CASSRVRGNPYATNEKLFF.

The genes are TRBV7-9 and TRBJ2-5; D unresolved. The germline V gene encodes CDR1 SEHNR and CDR2 FQNEAQ (reference sequence). V was cut by 5 bases and J by 4 bases, with 11 bases left in between. The CDR3 covers 13 residues. CDR3 protein: CASSLSKGETQYF. The CDR3 nucleotides are TGTGCCAGCAGCCTATCCAAGGGAGAGACCCAGTACTTC.

The gene calls are TRBV7-9 and TRBJ2-7, with TRBD2 matching over 7 bases. After removal of 1 base from V and 3 bases from J, the junction contained 3 bases not matched to a gene. The CDR3 has 14 residues. Germline V gene sequence: CDR1 SEHNR, CDR2 FQNEAQ (reference sequence). CDR3 region: CASSLVRGNYEQYF. The DNA of the CDR3 is TGTGCCAGCAGCTTAGTGCGGGGGAACTACGAGCAGTACTTC.

The genes are TRBV5-1 and TRBJ2-1; the D call may be TRBD1 or TRBD2 (6 bases each). CDR3 size: 15 residues. V was clipped by 0 bases and J by 5 bases, with 12 bases between them. Germline CDR1 SGHRS, CDR2 YFSETQ. CDR3 coding DNA: TGCGCCAGCAGCTTGGTCCCGGGGGACAACAATGAGCAGTTCTTC. Protein: CASSLVPGDNNEQFF.

Here the CDR3 reads CASSSGSGMGEKLFF. CDR3 sequence (DNA): TGTGCCAGCAGCTCAGGGTCAGGAATGGGTGAAAAACTGTTTTTT. The chain employs TRBV7-8 and TRBJ1-4, with a tentative D call TRBD1 (5 bases). Germline V gene data show CDR1 as SGHVS and CDR2 as FQNEAQ. V shed 4 bases and J shed 7 bases, with 16 bases lying between them. The CDR3 is made up of 15 amino acids.

The genes are TRBV6-5 and TRBJ2-6; no clear D. V was clipped by 6 bases and J by 4 bases, with 7 bases between them. Germline V gene lookup returns CDR1 MNHEY and CDR2 SVGAGI. CDR3 length: 13 residues. In DNA form, the CDR3 reads TGTGCCAGCAGACGCTCGGGGGCCAACGTCCTGACTTTC. This codes for CASRRSGANVLTF.

The genes are TRBV28 and TRBJ2-1; 8 bases are shared with TRBD2. The germline V gene encodes CDR1 MDHEN and CDR2 SYDVKM. The length of the CDR3 is 16 residues. V lost 0 bases to trimming and J lost 4 bases; unmatched junction nucleotides: 5. The CDR3 DNA is TGTGCCAGCAGTTTATGGGGGACTAGTGGGTACAATGAGCAGTTCTTC. Translation: CASSLWGTSGYNEQFF.

The rearrangement links TRBV6-5 to TRBJ1-2; D unclear. CDR1 MNHEY and CDR2 SVGAGI come from the germline V gene. The CDR3 extends over 11 amino acids. Trimming took 6 bases from V and 4 from J, leaving 6 bases between them. CDR3 sequence: CASRRAYGYTF. DNA for the CDR3: TGTGCCAGCAGACGGGCCTATGGCTACACCTTC.

The rearrangement uses TRBV19 and TRBJ2-7; 9 nucleotides agree with TRBD1. This CDR3 is built from 17 residues. V was pared by 3 bases and J by 0 bases, with 9 bases of the junction left unmatched. In germline, CDR1 is LNHDA, CDR2 SQIVND (reference sequence). CDR3 nucleotide sequence: TGTGCCAGTAGTATTGGGGCTGGGACAGGGAGCTCCTACGAGCAGTACTTC. It yields the protein CASSIGAGTGSSYEQYF.

The rearrangement uses TRBV10-3 and TRBJ1-1, with D hard to call. The CDR3 loop spans 12 amino acids. CDR1 and CDR2 (germline): ENHRY, SYGVKD. V lost 6 bases to trimming and J lost 6 bases, with 11 bases between them. CDR3 sequence (DNA): TGTGCCATCAGCCTATCTGACGCTGAAGCTTTCTTT. Encoded protein: CAISLSDAEAFF.

This clone showed up just a few times. This chain joins TRBV7-9 and TRBJ1-2; maybe TRBD1 (6 bases). The V end lost 5 bases, the J end lost 8 bases, and 21 bases lay between the germline ends. The CDR3 has 15 residues. CDR1 and CDR2 (germline): SEHNR, FQNEAQ (reference sequence). The chain's CDR3 is CASSKSGRGLRGYTF. The DNA for the CDR3 is TGTGCCAGCAGCAAGTCGGGAAGGGGGTTGAGGGGCTACACCTTC.

The chain combines TRBV5-6 with TRBJ2-7, with a weak D call TRBD1 (5 bases). The ends were cut back, 2 bases at V and 3 bases at J, with 18 bases in the middle. This CDR3 is built from 16 residues. Germline CDR1 and CDR2: SGHDT and YYEEEE. CDR3 sequence reads: CASSLLKQAGIYEQYF. The CDR3 DNA reads as TGTGCCAGCAGCTTACTAAAACAGGCTGGGATCTACGAGCAGTACTTC.

The chain uses TRBV30 and TRBJ1-5; D is possibly TRBD1 (5 bases). V shed 5 bases and J shed 6 bases, with 11 bases lying between them. The CDR3 is 12 amino acids. The germline V gene has CDR1 GTSNPN and CDR2 SVGIG (reference sequence). The CDR3 DNA follows: TGTGCCTGGTCCTGGGGCGGTCAGCCCCAGCATTTT. This gives the protein CAWSWGGQPQHF. Complete variable domain (other parts from reference TRBV30 and TRBJ1-5): SQTIHQWPATLVQPVGSPLSLECTVEGTSNPNLYWYRQAAGRGLQLLFYSVGIGQISSEVPQNLSASRPQDRQFILSSKKLLLSDSGFYLCAWSWGGQPQHFGDGTRLSIL.

The chain combines TRBV5-1 with TRBJ2-3; 8 bases fit TRBD2. This CDR3 contains 13 residues. The germline gives CDR1 SGHRS, CDR2 YFSETQ. Germline trimming cut 4 bases from V and 4 bases from J; bases unmatched to any gene: 2. CDR3 region: CASSRGGADTQYF. CDR3 nucleotide sequence: TGCGCCAGCAGCCGGGGGGGTGCAGATACGCAGTATTTT.

This chain connects TRBV14 to TRBJ1-1; no clear D. Germline V gene data show CDR1 as SGHDN and CDR2 as FVKESK. Trimming removed 6 bases from V and 4 bases from J, with 12 bases in between. The CDR3 is 13 amino acids. The CDR3 region has the DNA TGTGCCAGCAGTGACACCTTGGGCACTGAAGCTTTCTTT. Translated, it gives CASSDTLGTEAFF.

The V gene is TRBV30, the J gene TRBJ1-3; D may be TRBD1 (5 bases). The CDR3 consists of 17 residues. CDR1 is GTSNPN and CDR2 is SVGIG in the germline V gene (reference sequence). V was trimmed by 4 bases and J by 0 bases, leaving 19 bases between them. The CDR3 DNA sequence: TGTGCCTGGACCCTCCTACGGAGGGACGTCTCTGGAAACACCATATATTTT. Protein: CAWTLLRRDVSGNTIYF.

The chain recombines TRBV5-1 with TRBJ1-1, with D maybe TRBD1 (5 bases). Germline V gene lookup returns CDR1 SGHRS and CDR2 YFSETQ. The length of the CDR3 is 14 residues. Trimming took off 4 bases at V and 5 bases at J, with 15 bases between the two ends. In DNA form, the CDR3 reads TGCGCCAGCAGCCCCCCGGTAAGGGGAACTGAAGCTTTCTTT. Translated, it gives CASSPPVRGTEAFF. The full variable domain, with the rest looked up from reference TRBV5-1 and TRBJ1-1, is KAGVTQTPRYLIKTRGQQVTLSCSPISGHRSVSWYQQTPGQGLQFLFEYFSETQRNKGNFPGRFSGRQFSNSRSEMNVSTLELGDSALYLCASSPPVRGTEAFFGQGTRLTVV.

The rearrangement links TRBV7-7 to TRBJ2-1; D possibly corresponds to TRBD2 (6 bases). This CDR3 comprises 15 residues. The germline V gene encodes CDR1 SSHAT and CDR2 FNYEAQ (reference sequence). Trimming took 3 bases from V and 5 from J, leaving 14 bases between them. This chain's CDR3 is CASSLSWGEHNEQFF. DNA for the CDR3: TGTGCCAGCAGCTTGAGTTGGGGGGAACACAATGAGCAGTTCTTC.

CDR3 residues: CASSVGPGSGNTIYF. CDR3 nucleotides: TGTGCCAGCAGCGTGGGGCCTGGCTCTGGAAACACCATATATTTT. V usage is TRBV7-2 and J usage is TRBJ1-3; D is possibly TRBD1 (5 bases). V was trimmed by 5 bases and J by 0 bases, leaving 11 bases between them. The CDR3 length is 15 residues. Germline values: CDR1 SGHTA, CDR2 FQGNSA.